These 18 T cell receptor beta chains came from one sample sequenced in a study of T cell responses to AZD1222 COVID-19 vaccine. The method was immunoSEQ multiplex PCR; TCRdb's version includes in-frame clones alone and lacks a portion of them. The sample holds 110,000 to 150,000 clones, 85% to 95% seen once. This material consisted of peripheral blood, taken on day 0 of AZD1222 vaccination. These receptors all come from an adult in good health.

V is TRBV2 and J is TRBJ1-4; 7 bases are shared with TRBD1. CDR3 size: 14 residues. V shed 6 bases, J shed 4 bases, and the junction held 5 bases outside the gene matches. Looked up from germline, CDR1 is SNHLY and CDR2 is FYNNEI. Here the CDR3 reads CASRIQGINEKLFF. The DNA of the CDR3 is TGTGCCAGCAGGATACAGGGGATTAATGAAAAACTGTTTTTT.

J is TRBJ1-5 and V is TRBV5-8, with no clear D. The CDR3 has 14 residues. V was cut by 0 bases and J by 0 bases, with 4 bases left in between. CDR1 SGHTS and CDR2 YDEGEE come from the germline V gene. The DNA of the CDR3 is TGTGCCAGCAGCTTGGGATATAGCAATCAGCCCCAGCATTTT. Protein product: CASSLGYSNQPQHF.

In nucleotides, the CDR3 is TGTGCCAGCAGCTTAGTAGGTGGTGGCTCCTACAATGAGCAGTTCTTC. Translating gives CASSLVGGGSYNEQFF. The chain uses TRBV11-3 and TRBJ2-1; D gene ambiguous. CDR1 is SGHNT, CDR2 YENEEA, per germline. The CDR3 is 16 residues long. Trimming removed 1 base from V and 0 bases from J, with 10 bases in between.

The chain recombines TRBV30 with TRBJ2-2; the D gene is possibly TRBD1 (6 bases). The V and J ends lost 4 bases and 7 bases respectively, with 13 bases between them. Germline V CDR1 and CDR2: GTSNPN, SVGIG (reference sequence). The CDR3 is 13 residues long. CDR3 loop: CAWNGRGNGELFF. The CDR3 DNA follows: TGTGCCTGGAATGGCAGGGGAAACGGGGAGCTGTTTTTT. Full variable domain (missing parts from reference TRBV30 and TRBJ2-2): SQTIHQWPATLVQPVGSPLSLECTVEGTSNPNLYWYRQAAGRGLQLLFYSVGIGQISSEVPQNLSASRPQDRQFILSSKKLLLSDSGFYLCAWNGRGNGELFFGEGSRLTVL.

V usage is TRBV7-3 and J usage is TRBJ2-1, with TRBD1 matching 7 bases. V shed 0 bases, J shed 3 bases, and the junction held 2 bases outside the gene matches. The germline CDR1 and CDR2 sequences are SGHTA and FQGTGA. This CDR3 has 15 amino acids. CDR3: CASSLTRDSYNEQFF. The DNA of the CDR3 is TGTGCCAGCAGCTTAACCCGGGACAGCTACAATGAGCAGTTCTTC.

V and J are TRBV7-2 and TRBJ1-5, with TRBD1 identical over 8 bases. Per germline, CDR1 SGHTA and CDR2 FQGNSA. The CDR3 totals 13 residues. J gave up 7 bases and V 4 bases, and 3 bases lay outside the gene matches. CDR3 nucleotide sequence: TGTGCCAGCAGCTCGCGACAGGGGCAGCCCCAGCATTTT. This gives the protein CASSSRQGQPQHF.

The chain couples TRBV27 to TRBJ2-7; 7 bases are shared with TRBD2. Germline V lookup: CDR1 MNHEY, CDR2 SMNVEV (reference sequence). This CDR3 is built from 15 residues. Losses at the gene ends were 4 bases for V and 0 bases for J; bases not matched to a gene: 6. CDR3 sequence (DNA): TGTGCCAGCAGTTCCCTCGGGGGGAGCTCCTACGAGCAGTACTTC. Its translation: CASSSLGGSSYEQYF.

This chain connects TRBV4-3 to TRBJ2-1; possibly TRBD1 for D (7 bases). Trimming took 4 bases from V and 4 from J, leaving 20 bases between them. CDR1 is LGHNA and CDR2 is YSLEER in the germline V gene. The CDR3 covers 17 residues. The CDR3 spells CASSPRLEGAGYNEQFF. In nucleotides, the CDR3 is TGCGCCAGCAGCCCCCGGCTCGAGGGGGCGGGGTACAATGAGCAGTTCTTC.

The chain uses TRBV6-5 and TRBJ2-7, with 10 positions matching TRBD1. The CDR3 is 15 residues long. Trimming cost V 6 bases and J 2 bases; bases outside gene matches: 7. Germline CDR1 reads MNHEY; CDR2 reads SVGAGI. CDR3: CASRREGQGTYEQYF. The DNA of the CDR3 is TGTGCCAGCAGGAGGGAGGGACAGGGGACCTACGAGCAGTACTTC.

The V and J genes are TRBV12-3 or TRBV12-4 and TRBJ2-1, with D tentatively TRBD2 (5 bases). Between the trimmed V and J ends, which lost 3 bases and 15 bases, there was a span of 18 bases. This CDR3 is 13 amino acids long. CDR3 region: CASSFGGPQIRFF. DNA of the CDR3: TGTGCCAGCAGTTTTGGAGGACCCCAGATTCGGTTCTTC.

This clone has only one observation. In DNA form, the CDR3 reads TGCAGCGTTGAAGGGATTGGTCTACAGGTGATCAAGAGGGGCCAGTACTTC. Protein: CSVEGIGLQVIKRGQYF. V usage is TRBV29-1 and J usage is TRBJ2-5; the D gene could be TRBD1 or TRBD2 (5 bases each). This CDR3 region has 17 residues. Trimming took off 1 base at V and 10 bases at J, with 28 bases between the two ends. CDR1 is SQVTM, CDR2 ANQGSEA, per germline.

This chain uses TRBV4-2 with TRBJ1-3, with D unclear. Per germline, CDR1 LGHNA and CDR2 YNFKEQ. V lost 0 bases to trimming and J lost 7 bases, with 13 bases between them. This CDR3 is built from 15 residues. The CDR3 DNA follows: TGTGCCAGCAGCCAAGAGAGTTGGGGTGGGAACACCATATATTTT. This encodes CASSQESWGGNTIYF.

The chain couples TRBV4-1 to TRBJ1-1, with 9 bases that match TRBD1. V was pared by 0 bases and J by 4 bases, with 12 bases of the junction left unmatched. The CDR3 has 18 residues. CDR1 and CDR2 from the germline V gene are MGHRA and YSYEKL. The CDR3 nucleotides read TGCGCCAGCAGCCAAGATTTGGGAACAGGGGGCTGGGGCACTGAAGCTTTCTTT. Amino acids: CASSQDLGTGGWGTEAFF.

The rearrangement links TRBV5-1 to TRBJ2-6, with TRBD2 identical over 7 bases. CDR1 is SGHRS and CDR2 is YFSETQ in the germline V gene. The CDR3 is 16 residues long. The V gene end was trimmed by 0 bases and the J gene end by 0 bases; junction bases not matched to a gene: 0. This chain's CDR3 is CASSLGGSSGANVLTF. The CDR3 nucleotides are TGCGCCAGCAGCTTGGGCGGGAGCTCTGGGGCCAACGTCCTGACTTTC.

In this sample, this clone turned up once. The V gene is TRBV29-1, the J gene TRBJ1-1; 7 nucleotides align to TRBD1. V was pared by 2 bases and J by 2 bases, with 2 bases of the junction left unmatched. CDR1 is SQVTM and CDR2 is ANQGSEA in the germline V gene. The CDR3 runs 13 residues. In DNA form, the CDR3 reads TGCAGCGTTGAACGGACAGGAAACACTGAAGCTTTCTTT. It is translated as CSVERTGNTEAFF.

As to this clone: The junction shows a germline mismatch at one end, possibly a read error. This chain connects TRBV7-9 to TRBJ1-1; D might be TRBD1 (6 bases). Germline lookup yields CDR1 SEHNR and CDR2 FQNEAQ (reference sequence). The length of the CDR3 is 14 residues. The CDR3 region is CASSLEMVGQSSPF. The DNA for the CDR3 is TGTGCCAGCAGCTTAGAAATGGTTGGACAGTCGAGCCCCTTT.

The V call is TRBV30, the J call TRBJ1-2; D is uncertain. This CDR3 is built from 12 residues. The V gene's germline CDR1 is GTSNPN and CDR2 SVGIG (reference sequence). The V end lost 1 base, the J end lost 6 bases, and 9 bases lay between the germline ends. CDR3 DNA: TGTGCCTGGAGTGGAGGGATAGATGGCTACACCTTC. Translation: CAWSGGIDGYTF.

This chain links TRBV4-1 with TRBJ1-6; D is undetermined. Per the germline V gene, CDR1 is MGHRA and CDR2 is YSYEKL. The CDR3 covers 16 residues. V was shortened by 0 bases and J by 3 bases, with 9 bases between the two germline ends. The chain's CDR3 is CASSQDSGNYNSPLHF. The CDR3 DNA follows: TGCGCCAGCAGCCAAGACTCCGGAAACTATAATTCACCCCTCCACTTT.